In its sample, the clone carrying this T cell receptor beta chain was seen a few times. The data are from a study of blood T cell repertoires in COVID-19. Measured with immunoSEQ multiplex PCR; TCRdb has only the in-frame clones, and not every one. The table has a few hundred thousand clones, 80% to 90% seen once; the top ten hold roughly 1.2%. Germline CDR1 reads SGHDT; CDR2 reads YYEEEE. Trimming removed 0 bases from V and 1 base from J, with 8 bases in between. CDR3 length: 15 amino acids. The sample consisted of peripheral blood. This rearrangement joins TRBV5-6 to TRBJ2-1; D is uncertain. The clonotype was recovered from a woman aged 50 to 65 with acute or convalescent COVID-19. CDR3 in amino acids: CASSLVGRSYNEQFF. DNA of the CDR3: TGTGCCAGCAGCTTGGTTGGTAGATCCTACAATGAGCAGTTCTTC. The entire variable domain, with the rest obtained from reference TRBV5-6 and TRBJ2-1, is as follows: DAGVTQSPTHLIKTRGQQVTLRCSPKSGHDTVSWYQQALGQGPQFIFQYYEEEERQRGNFPDRFSGHQFPNYSSELNVNALLLGDSALYLCASSLVGRSYNEQFFGPGTRLTVL.